The 27 T cell receptor beta chains below were found in one sample sequenced in a study of cytomegalovirus exposure and HLA in healthy donors. Some clones are missing from TCRdb's copy, which holds only in-frame ones; the method was immunoSEQ multiplex PCR. The sample lists over 120,000 clones; about 95% were seen once. The material sequenced was PBMCs. The receptors derive from a man younger than 30 in good health and CMV-seropositive.

The rearrangement joins TRBV11-3 to TRBJ1-3, with no clear D. The V end was cut by 5 bases, the J end by 1 base, with 6 bases between. CDR3 size: 13 residues. Germline V gives CDR1 SGHNT, CDR2 YENEEA. CDR3 amino acids: CASSANSGNTIYF. The CDR3 DNA follows: TGTGCCAGCAGCGCTAATTCTGGAAACACCATATATTTT.

The chain has TRBV28 and TRBJ1-3; D gene ambiguous. The CDR3 is made up of 17 amino acids. With 3 bases removed from V and 3 bases from J, the gap between germline ends came to 18 bases. Looked up from germline, CDR1 is MDHEN and CDR2 is SYDVKM. In DNA, the CDR3 is TGTGCCAGCAGTTTGTATGGATTACGGACTCGTGGAAACACCATATATTTT. Translating gives CASSLYGLRTRGNTIYF.

The chain joins TRBV6-1 to TRBJ1-2; 8 bases map to TRBD1. The CDR3 is 14 amino acids. Germline V gives CDR1 MNHNS, CDR2 SASEGT. V gave up 4 bases and J gave up 8 bases; unmatched junction bases: 9. The DNA for the CDR3 is TGTGCCAGCAGTGGTCTGCGACAGGGGTGGGGCTACACCTTC. This translates into CASSGLRQGWGYTF.

The rearrangement uses TRBV5-6 and TRBJ1-3; D is undetermined. The CDR3 runs 14 residues. The germline V gene encodes CDR1 SGHDT and CDR2 YYEEEE. V was trimmed by 4 bases and J by 0 bases, leaving 8 bases between them. This chain's CDR3 is CASSRGVSGNTIYF. The CDR3 DNA is TGTGCCAGCAGCCGCGGAGTCTCTGGAAACACCATATATTTT.

This clone occurred once. The rearrangement joins TRBV2 to TRBJ2-5; D is ambiguous. CDR1 and CDR2 (germline): SNHLY, FYNNEI. V shed 8 bases and J shed 2 bases, with 9 bases lying between them. The length of the CDR3 is 12 residues. CDR3 DNA sequence: TGTGCCAGCTCGGTGGTACAAGAGACCCAGTACTTC. Encoded protein: CASSVVQETQYF.

The chain recombines TRBV19 with TRBJ1-1; the D gene is possibly TRBD1 (6 bases). The germline V gene encodes CDR1 LNHDA and CDR2 SQIVND (reference sequence). The CDR3 extends over 14 amino acids. The ends were cut back, 7 bases at V and 7 bases at J, with 19 bases in the middle. CDR3 loop: CASNPGLRGGEAFF. CDR3 nucleotide sequence: TGTGCCAGTAACCCGGGTCTACGAGGGGGTGAAGCTTTCTTT.

J is TRBJ1-2 and V is TRBV25-1, with 12 bases lining up with TRBD1. J lost 4 bases, V lost 5 bases, and 11 bases had no gene match. The CDR3 runs to 17 residues. Germline V gene lookup returns CDR1 MGHDK and CDR2 SYGVNS. CDR3 amino acids: CASSPTIGTGGFYGYTF. The CDR3 nucleotides are TGTGCCAGCAGTCCGACAATAGGGACAGGGGGCTTCTATGGCTACACCTTC.

The chain uses TRBV4-2 and TRBJ1-1; D call uncertain. CDR1 is LGHNA, CDR2 YNFKEQ, per germline. This CDR3 has 15 amino acids. Deletions cut 1 base from V and 4 bases from J, with 13 bases between. The CDR3 nucleotides are TGTGCCAGCAGCCAAGCGCAGGTGGGGAGCACTGAAGCTTTCTTT. Protein product: CASSQAQVGSTEAFF.

The gene calls are TRBV18 and TRBJ2-5; TRBD2 matches 10 bases. Germline values: CDR1 KGHSH, CDR2 LQKENI. The CDR3 runs 16 residues. V shed 2 bases, J shed 4 bases, and the junction held 7 bases outside the gene matches. The CDR3 region is CASSPASGRRGETQYF. The CDR3 nucleotides are TGTGCCAGCTCACCAGCTAGCGGGAGACGGGGAGAGACCCAGTACTTC.

This clone occurred once. This chain links TRBV6-4 with TRBJ2-1; TRBD2 matches at 8 bases. The trim removed 0 bases at V and 4 bases at J, leaving 5 bases unmatched. In germline, CDR1 is MRHNA, CDR2 SNTAGT. This CDR3 contains 16 residues. The CDR3 nucleotides read TGTGCCAGCAGTGACTCCAGCGGGAGTGGGTACAATGAGCAGTTCTTC. Residues: CASSDSSGSGYNEQFF.

The gene calls are TRBV29-1 and TRBJ2-1, with 7 positions matching TRBD2. The germline V gene encodes CDR1 SQVTM and CDR2 ANQGSEA. Trimming removed 7 bases from V and 8 bases from J; junction bases left unmatched: 11. This CDR3 has 13 residues. The CDR3 protein is CSAGRGGQDEQFF. In nucleotides, the CDR3 is TGCAGCGCGGGGAGGGGTGGTCAGGATGAGCAGTTCTTC.

This chain joins TRBV28 and TRBJ1-5, with a possible D match to TRBD1 (6 bases). Germline-derived CDR1 and CDR2 are MDHEN and SYDVKM. V shed 6 bases and J shed 3 bases, with 12 bases lying between them. CDR3 length: 14 residues. The CDR3 is CASRETGYNQPQHF. CDR3 nucleotides: TGTGCCAGCAGAGAGACAGGATACAATCAGCCCCAGCATTTT.

The rearrangement links TRBV7-3 to TRBJ2-1, with 13 bases matching TRBD2. CDR1 is SGHTA and CDR2 is FQGTGA in the germline V gene. The V segment lost 6 bases and the J segment 6 bases; nucleotides outside the gene matches: 8. This CDR3 region has 16 residues. CDR3 in amino acids: CASRLPGLAGSNEQFF. CDR3 DNA sequence: TGTGCCAGCAGACTCCCGGGACTAGCGGGGAGCAATGAGCAGTTCTTC.

This rearrangement joins TRBV5-1 to TRBJ2-5, with 11 bases that match TRBD2. V shed 3 bases, J shed 2 bases, and the junction held 6 bases outside the gene matches. Germline CDR1 SGHRS, CDR2 YFSETQ. CDR3 length: 16 residues. CDR3 coding DNA: TGCGCCAGCAGCTCCGGGACTAGCGGCTCACAAGAGACCCAGTACTTC. It encodes CASSSGTSGSQETQYF. Full variable domain (rest looked up from reference TRBV5-1 and TRBJ2-5): KAGVTQTPRYLIKTRGQQVTLSCSPISGHRSVSWYQQTPGQGLQFLFEYFSETQRNKGNFPGRFSGRQFSNSRSEMNVSTLELGDSALYLCASSSGTSGSQETQYFGPGTRLLVL.

The chain uses TRBV4-1 and TRBJ2-1; D unresolved. Between the trimmed V and J ends, which lost 1 base and 3 bases, there was a span of 7 bases. From germline, CDR1 is MGHRA and CDR2 YSYEKL. The CDR3 spans 14 residues. The CDR3 nucleotides read TGCGCCAGCAGCCAAGGCGTCAACTACAATGAGCAGTTCTTC. It is translated as CASSQGVNYNEQFF.

The chain uses TRBV11-2 and TRBJ2-7; perhaps TRBD1 as D (6 bases). The CDR3 spans 14 residues. Germline loops: CDR1 SGHAT, CDR2 FQNNGV. With 9 bases removed from V and 7 bases from J, the gap between germline ends came to 22 bases. The CDR3: CASWKTGQGSEQYF. CDR3 bases: TGTGCCAGTTGGAAAACCGGGCAGGGGTCGGAGCAGTACTTC.

The J gene is TRBJ2-7, the V gene TRBV11-2; 7 bases fit TRBD2. The germline V gene encodes CDR1 SGHAT and CDR2 FQNNGV. The CDR3 runs 15 residues. V gave up 5 bases and J gave up 0 bases; unmatched junction bases: 7. The DNA for the CDR3 is TGTGCCAGCAGCCCTACCGGGGGGAGCTCCTACGAGCAGTACTTC. Translating it yields CASSPTGGSSYEQYF.

This clone came up a few times. As DNA, the CDR3 is TGCGCCAGCAGCTCAAACTCTGGGGCCAACGTCCTGACTTTC. Translation: CASSSNSGANVLTF. The rearrangement uses TRBV5-1 and TRBJ2-6; D uncertain. Trimming left V 3 bases short and J 0 bases short, with 4 bases between. This CDR3 spans 14 amino acids. CDR1 is SGHRS, CDR2 YFSETQ, per germline. Combining the CDR3 with reference TRBV5-1 and TRBJ2-6 gives the whole variable domain KAGVTQTPRYLIKTRGQQVTLSCSPISGHRSVSWYQQTPGQGLQFLFEYFSETQRNKGNFPGRFSGRQFSNSRSEMNVSTLELGDSALYLCASSSNSGANVLTFGAGSRLTVL.

This chain joins TRBV29-1 and TRBJ2-1, with a possible D match to TRBD2 (5 bases). CDR1 and CDR2 (germline): SQVTM, ANQGSEA. This CDR3 is 13 amino acids long. V was cut by 2 bases and J by 6 bases, with 11 bases left in between. CDR3 amino acids: CSVERTPRNEQFF. CDR3 coding DNA: TGCAGCGTTGAAAGGACTCCGCGCAATGAGCAGTTCTTC.

V and J are TRBV5-1 and TRBJ2-7; 10 bases map to TRBD1. The CDR3 has 15 residues. Trimming took 3 bases from V and 5 from J; bases not matched to a gene: 8. Germline V gene sequence: CDR1 SGHRS, CDR2 YFSETQ. CDR3 nucleotides: TGCGCCAGCAGCTACTCCGGGACAGGGGACAACGAGCAGTACTTC. The encoded protein is CASSYSGTGDNEQYF.

The chain combines TRBV5-4 with TRBJ2-1; 13 nucleotides align to TRBD2. V shed 3 bases, J shed 8 bases, and the junction held 8 bases outside the gene matches. CDR1 SGHNT and CDR2 YYREEE come from the germline V gene (reference sequence). CDR3 length: 16 residues. DNA of the CDR3: TGTGCCAGCAGCTCGGAGACTAGCGGGAGGCTCGATGAGCAGTTCTTC. Amino acid sequence: CASSSETSGRLDEQFF.

The V gene is TRBV27, the J gene TRBJ2-2; D possibly corresponds to TRBD2 (5 bases). Germline V gives CDR1 MNHEY, CDR2 SMNVEV (reference sequence). V lost 4 bases and J lost 4, with 7 bases in between. This CDR3 contains 13 residues. The CDR3 sequence is CASSSTSTGELFF. The CDR3 DNA follows: TGTGCCAGCAGTTCAACTAGCACCGGGGAGCTGTTTTTT.

This clone was detected a few times. This sequence joins TRBV27 and TRBJ2-7, with 11 bases lining up with TRBD1. V dropped 5 bases and J dropped 3; count of bases not matched to a gene: 24. Germline values: CDR1 MNHEY, CDR2 SMNVEV (reference sequence). The CDR3 runs 21 residues. For the CDR3, the DNA is TGTGCCAGCAGTCCTAGGTGGGGCGGCGATACCCGCGGGACAGGGGGCTACGAGCAGTACTTC. Protein sequence: CASSPRWGGDTRGTGGYEQYF.

This clone has just one count. CDR3 protein: CASSLGATGKTNEKLFF. The CDR3 region has the DNA TGTGCCAGCAGCTTGGGGGCGACAGGGAAGACTAATGAAAAACTGTTTTTT. J is TRBJ1-4 and V is TRBV5-4; 7 bases map to TRBD1. Trimming took 0 bases from V and 2 from J; bases not matched to a gene: 7. This CDR3 is built from 17 residues. CDR1 and CDR2 from the germline V gene are SGHNT and YYREEE (reference sequence).

V and J are TRBV11-2 and TRBJ1-5; D is uncertain. V dropped 9 bases and J dropped 10 bases, with 10 bases sitting between them. The CDR3 covers 10 residues. Germline CDR1 reads SGHAT; CDR2 reads FQNNGV. CDR3 nucleotide sequence: TGTGCCAGGGGGAGGAGACCCCAGCATTTT. Its translation: CARGRRPQHF.

The sample holds one count of this clone. V and J are TRBV5-1 and TRBJ2-1; 10 bases map to TRBD2. Trimming at V came to 1 base and at J to 8 bases, leaving 6 bases not matched to a gene. The CDR3 is 15 amino acids. Germline CDR1 SGHRS, CDR2 YFSETQ. CDR3 in DNA: TGCGCCAGCAGCTTGCGGCTAGCGGGAGAGGATGAGCAGTTCTTC. Translated: CASSLRLAGEDEQFF.

The chain employs TRBV5-1 and TRBJ2-3; D gene uncertain. Germline lookup yields CDR1 SGHRS and CDR2 YFSETQ. Trimming cost V 7 bases and J 4 bases, with 13 bases left between them. The CDR3 is 13 amino acids. For the CDR3, the DNA is TGCGCCAGCCATCGCGTCTCCGCAGATACGCAGTATTTT. Its translation is CASHRVSADTQYF.